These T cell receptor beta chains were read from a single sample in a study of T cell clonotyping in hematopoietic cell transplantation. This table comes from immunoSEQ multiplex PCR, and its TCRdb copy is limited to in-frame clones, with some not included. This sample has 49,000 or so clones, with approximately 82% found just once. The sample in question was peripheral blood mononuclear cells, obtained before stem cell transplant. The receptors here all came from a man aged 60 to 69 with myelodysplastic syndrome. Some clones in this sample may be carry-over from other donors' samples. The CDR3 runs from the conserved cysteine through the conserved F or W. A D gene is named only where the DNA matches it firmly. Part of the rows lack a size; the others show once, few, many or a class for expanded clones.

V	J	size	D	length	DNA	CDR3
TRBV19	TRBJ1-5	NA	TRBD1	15	TGTGCCAGTAGTATGGACAGGGGGATCAATCAGCCCCAGCATTTT	CASSMDRGINQPQHF
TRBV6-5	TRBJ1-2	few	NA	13	TGTGCCAGCAGACCCACCACTAACTATGGCTACACCTTC	CASRPTTNYGYTF
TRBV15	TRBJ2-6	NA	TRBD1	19	TGTGCCACCAGCAGAGATCTGGGACAGACCAGCTCTGGGGCCAACGTCCTGACTTTC	CATSRDLGQTSSGANVLTF
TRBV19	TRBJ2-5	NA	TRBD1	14	TGTGCCAGTAGGGACAGGGGGCATAAAGAGACCCAGTACTTC	CASRDRGHKETQYF
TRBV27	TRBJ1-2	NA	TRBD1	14	TGTGCCAGCAGTTTTGGACAGGGAGGCTATGGCTACACCTTC	CASSFGQGGYGYTF
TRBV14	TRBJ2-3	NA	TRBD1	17	TGTGCCAGCAGCCAAGGGACAGGGGAGGTCGGCACAGATACGCAGTATTTT	CASSQGTGEVGTDTQYF
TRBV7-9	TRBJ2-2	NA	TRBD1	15	TGTGCCAGCAGCTTAGTTGGGACAGGGGCCGGGGAGCTGTTTTTT	CASSLVGTGAGELFF
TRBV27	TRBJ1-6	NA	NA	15	TGTGCCAGCGGATCCGCCGGGGGTTTAAGCTCACCCCTCCACTTT	CASGSAGGLSSPLHF
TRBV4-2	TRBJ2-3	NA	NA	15	TGTGCCAGCAGCCAGCTACCAACTAGCACAGATACGCAGTATTTT	CASSQLPTSTDTQYF
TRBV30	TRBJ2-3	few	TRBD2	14	TGTGCCTGGCAACTAGCGGGGGGCCAGAATACGCAGTATTTT	CAWQLAGGQNTQYF
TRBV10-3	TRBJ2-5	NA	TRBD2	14	TGTGCCATCAGAAGCGGGGGGGCGAAAGAGACCCAGTACTTC	CAIRSGGAKETQYF
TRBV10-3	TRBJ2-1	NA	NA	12	TGTGCCATCAGTGTGAGGGGGGATGAGCAGTTCTTC	CAISVRGDEQFF
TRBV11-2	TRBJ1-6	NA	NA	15	TGTGCCAGCAGCTTACTCGGGGGGCTCTTTTCACCCCTCCACTTT	CASSLLGGLFSPLHF
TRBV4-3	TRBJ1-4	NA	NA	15	TGCGCCAGCAGCCTGAACGGGGCGGCTAATGAAAAACTGTTTTTT	CASSLNGAANEKLFF